This TCR beta chain was retrieved from a study of OX40 agonist ivuxolimab in advanced cancers. Study observations and caveats: CD4+ and CD8+ blood T cells expanded clonally by week 6 at 0.1 to 3.0 mg/kg. What antigens the expanded peripheral T cells recognized was never established.

On this clone: Its cognate antigen is unknown.

Germline CDR1 reads SGHRS; CDR2 reads YFSETQ. Trimming left V 4 bases short and J 0 bases short, with 6 bases between. The CDR3 consists of 13 residues. Only in-frame clones appear in the TCRdb table, and some are missing; sequencing was by immunoSEQ multiplex PCR. The data contain 45,000 to 60,000 clones, about 90% of them singletons. This receptor was identified in an adult with an advanced solid tumor such as melanoma, head and neck, liver or kidney cancer. The chain recombines TRBV5-1 with TRBJ2-3; D might be TRBD1 or TRBD2, each matching 5 bases. The specimen comprised CD4+ or CD8+ T cells sorted from blood, sampled in a trial of the OX40 agonist ivuxolimab. In DNA, the CDR3 is TGCGCCAGCAGCGAGGGGAGCACAGATACGCAGTATTTT. Translation gives CASSEGSTDTQYF. The whole variable domain, filled in from reference TRBV5-1 and TRBJ2-3, reads KAGVTQTPRYLIKTRGQQVTLSCSPISGHRSVSWYQQTPGQGLQFLFEYFSETQRNKGNFPGRFSGRQFSNSRSEMNVSTLELGDSALYLCASSEGSTDTQYFGPGTRLTVL.